The clone carrying this T cell receptor (beta chain) has at least ten counts. The antigen remains unidentified. TCRdb passed the 5' RACE reads through MiXCR, listing each CDR3 protein once. The sample includes under 25,000 distinct CDR3 sequences, roughly 10% of them seen just once. Stated time point: blood at routine non-recurrence follow-up after resection. Whole RNA, isolated from tumor, nontumor lung or frozen PBMC, was sequenced without prior sorting. Germline CDR1 and CDR2: SEHNR and FQNEAQ (reference sequence). Trimming removed 6 bases from V and 5 bases from J; junction bases left unmatched: 6. The CDR3 totals 13 residues. This entry is derived from a study of spatial heterogeneity in lung cancer. Study-wide context: Where available, sequencing covered follow-up PBMC samples, taken at a median of approximately 2 years after resection. A unique TCR and UMI combination showed up more than ten times in raw reads, on average. General study findings and limits: At tumor resection, ubiquitous expanded TCRs were detected in blood more often than later.

The sample consisted of PBMCs, taken at follow-up. The TCR was taken from a female donor with early-stage non-small cell lung cancer. This rearrangement joins TRBV7-9 to TRBJ1-1; 7 nucleotides align to TRBD1. The CDR3 loop reads CASRRQGPTEAFF. CDR3 bases: TGTGCCAGCAGACGACAGGGACCGACTGAAGCTTTCTTT.